Shown below are 22 T cell receptor beta chains from a single sample sequenced in a study of vaccination effects on CD4 cells after COVID-19. The data were produced by immunoSEQ multiplex PCR, yet TCRdb's version contains in-frame clones alone and is incomplete. In the table there are tens of thousands of clones, around 80% of which are singletons. Culture proceeded for approximately 9 days, and CD4+ T cells were then isolated. This individual tested PCR-positive for SARS-CoV-2 infection between March and December 2020. Each participant was administered two doses of either the BNT162b2 or the mRNA-1273 vaccine. Their recognized antigens are unknown. The sequencing used CD4+ T cells from PBMCs cultured without peptide, collected after COVID-19 vaccination. The source is a human donor who had a prior SARS-CoV-2 infection.

This clone was counted a few times. V is TRBV7-2 and J is TRBJ1-4, with no clear D. Germline V gives CDR1 SGHTA, CDR2 FQGNSA. This CDR3 region has 13 residues. V shed 0 bases and J shed 4 bases, with 3 bases lying between them. The CDR3 loop is CASSLAVNEKLFF. The CDR3 nucleotides are TGTGCCAGCAGCTTAGCAGTTAATGAAAAACTGTTTTTT. The full variable domain, with the rest looked up from reference TRBV7-2 and TRBJ1-4, is GAGVSQSPSNKVTEKGKDVELRCDPISGHTALYWYRQSLGQGLEFLIYFQGNSAPDKSGLPSDRFSAERTGGSVSTLTIQRTQQEDSAVYLCASSLAVNEKLFFGSGTQLSVL.

The chain combines TRBV7-2 with TRBJ2-5; perhaps TRBD2 as D (6 bases). This CDR3 region has 14 residues. Trimming cost V 5 bases and J 1 base, with 11 bases left between them. Germline CDR1 is SGHTA and CDR2 is FQGNSA. CDR3 nucleotide sequence: TGTGCCAGCAGCCTAAGGACTACCCAAGAGACCCAGTACTTC. Protein sequence: CASSLRTTQETQYF.

CDR3 sequence: CASRLADYNEQFF. The CDR3 DNA is TGTGCCAGCAGACTAGCGGACTACAATGAGCAGTTCTTC. V gene TRBV12-3 or TRBV12-4 combines with J gene TRBJ2-1, with 8 bases lining up with TRBD2. There are 13 residues in the CDR3. The ends lost 6 bases at V and 3 bases at J; junction bases unmatched: 1.

The CDR3 protein is CASSLTSGRIDTQYF. The CDR3 coding sequence is TGCGCCAGCAGCCTGACTAGCGGGCGAATAGATACGCAGTATTTT. The chain is built from TRBV4-3 and TRBJ2-3; 10 bases are shared with TRBD2. With V trimmed by 4 bases and J by 5 bases, 6 bases remained unmatched. CDR3 length equals 15 residues. CDR1 is LGHNA and CDR2 is YSLEER in the germline V gene.

The chain employs TRBV5-6 and TRBJ2-5, with D uncertain. Deletions cut 4 bases from V and 2 bases from J, with 9 bases between. Germline V gene data show CDR1 as SGHDT and CDR2 as YYEEEE. CDR3 length: 13 residues. The CDR3 loop is CASSIIRQETQYF. The CDR3 nucleotides read TGTGCCAGCAGCATTATAAGGCAAGAGACCCAGTACTTC.

The chain recombines TRBV12-3 or TRBV12-4 with TRBJ2-3; 8 nucleotides line up with TRBD1. V trimming: 7 bases; J trimming: 4 bases; junction bases outside the gene matches: 4. This CDR3 has 13 amino acids. The CDR3 DNA is TGTGCCAGCACCTCGACAGGGGCAGATACGCAGTATTTT. Translated, it gives CASTSTGADTQYF.

V is TRBV5-4 and J is TRBJ2-2; D is possibly TRBD1 (6 bases). V was clipped by 4 bases and J by 6 bases, with 13 bases between them. The CDR3 runs to 14 residues. Germline values: CDR1 SGHNT, CDR2 YYREEE (reference sequence). This chain's CDR3 is CASSLGQTPGELFF. The CDR3 bases are TGTGCCAGCAGCCTAGGACAGACCCCCGGGGAGCTGTTTTTT.

The rearrangement uses TRBV28 and TRBJ1-2; D not resolved. Germline-derived CDR1 and CDR2 are MDHEN and SYDVKM. Deletions cut 7 bases from V and 4 bases from J, with 19 bases between. The CDR3 is 15 residues long. The CDR3: CASKSPDGRVYGYTF. The CDR3 bases are TGTGCCAGCAAGTCCCCTGACGGAAGGGTCTATGGCTACACCTTC.

The V and J genes are TRBV6-2 or TRBV6-3 and TRBJ2-7; 14 bases fit TRBD2. In germline, CDR1 is MNHEY, CDR2 SVGEGT. With V trimmed by 2 bases and J by 5 bases, 5 bases remained unmatched. This CDR3 has 16 residues. The CDR3 DNA reads as TGTGCCAGCAGTTACCCGGGACTAGCGGGAGAGAACGAGCAGTACTTC. Translated: CASSYPGLAGENEQYF.

This sequence joins TRBV12-5 and TRBJ2-3; maybe TRBD1 (6 bases). This CDR3 spans 15 amino acids. Germline CDR1 and CDR2: LGHNT and FRNRAP. V lost 4 bases, J lost 6 bases, and 17 bases lay in between. The CDR3 loop is CASGWPGQQGDTQYF. CDR3 sequence (DNA): TGTGCTAGTGGTTGGCCCGGACAGCAGGGTGATACGCAGTATTTT.

This chain connects TRBV2 to TRBJ2-7; no firm D call. V lost 1 base, J lost 0 bases, and 10 bases lay in between. Germline CDR1 and CDR2: SNHLY and FYNNEI. The CDR3 loop spans 15 amino acids. In nucleotides, the CDR3 is TGTGCCAGCAGTGAAGACAGTGCAAGCTCCTACGAGCAGTACTTC. Translated, it gives CASSEDSASSYEQYF.

The gene calls are TRBV5-4 and TRBJ1-5; maybe TRBD1 (5 bases). Germline CDR1 is SGHNT and CDR2 is YYREEE (reference sequence). V lost 2 bases, J lost 5 bases, and 5 bases lay in between. The CDR3 loop spans 12 amino acids. The CDR3 bases are TGTGCCAGCAGCTTAGGGGATCAGCCCCAGCATTTT. It codes for CASSLGDQPQHF. The whole variable domain, filled in from reference TRBV5-4 and TRBJ1-5, reads ETGVTQSPTHLIKTRGQQVTLRCSSQSGHNTVSWYQQALGQGPQFIFQYYREEENGRGNFPPRFSGLQFPNYSSELNVNALELDDSALYLCASSLGDQPQHFGDGTRLSIL.

V is TRBV9 and J is TRBJ1-4, with 9 bases aligning to TRBD1. This CDR3 has 17 amino acids. CDR1 is SGDLS and CDR2 is YYNGEE in the germline V gene. The J segment lost 0 bases and the V segment lost 2 bases, leaving 5 bases of the junction unmatched. In DNA, the CDR3 is TGTGCCAGCAGCGTCTCCGGGACAGGGACAACTAATGAAAAACTGTTTTTT. It yields the protein CASSVSGTGTTNEKLFF.

The chain has TRBV21-1 and TRBJ2-7; no check of the table's D call, TRBD2, against the DNA was made. TRBV21-1 counts as a pseudogene. CDR3 size: 15 residues. CDR3 bases: TGTGCCAGCAGCAAAGTTGGGACTAGCGGCTACGAGCAGTACTTC. As protein: CASSKVGTSGYEQYF.

The V call is TRBV27, the J call TRBJ1-1, with TRBD1 matching 8 bases. Germline V gives CDR1 MNHEY, CDR2 SMNVEV (reference sequence). Trimming cost V 5 bases and J 4 bases; bases outside gene matches: 9. The CDR3 runs 15 residues. CDR3 in DNA: TGTGCCAGCAGTCCTATGGACAGGGCGGGCACTGAAGCTTTCTTT. Protein: CASSPMDRAGTEAFF.

The chain uses TRBV7-3 and TRBJ1-2; D is uncertain. Trimming pared 2 bases from V and 3 bases from J, leaving 13 bases between. CDR1 is SGHTA and CDR2 is FQGTGA in the germline V gene. The CDR3 is made up of 15 amino acids. The CDR3 loop reads CASSLGWGEDYGYTF. In DNA form, the CDR3 reads TGTGCCAGCAGCTTAGGGTGGGGTGAGGACTATGGCTACACCTTC.

This clone came up once. The V gene is TRBV3-1 (or the pseudogene TRBV3-2), the J gene TRBJ2-2, with 13 bases matching TRBD2. The germline V gene encodes CDR1 LGHDT and CDR2 YNNKEL (reference sequence). The CDR3 sequence is 15 residues long. With V trimmed by 4 bases and J by 14 bases, 10 bases remained unmatched. The chain's CDR3 is CASSPRTSGSGRLFF. In nucleotides, the CDR3 is TGTGCCAGCAGCCCGAGGACTAGCGGGAGCGGTCGACTGTTTTTT.

The V call is TRBV7-9, the J call TRBJ2-3; D is uncertain. The CDR3 is 13 residues long. Germline V CDR1 and CDR2: SEHNR, FQNEAQ (reference sequence). Deletions cut 3 bases from V and 5 bases from J, with 9 bases between. The CDR3 bases are TGTGCCAGCAGCTTTACAACAATAGATACGCAGTATTTT. Protein sequence: CASSFTTIDTQYF.

J is TRBJ2-1 and V is TRBV7-9; 10 nucleotides agree with TRBD2. CDR1 SEHNR and CDR2 FQNEAQ come from the germline V gene (reference sequence). Germline trimming cut 3 bases from V and 6 bases from J; bases unmatched to any gene: 5. The CDR3 is 15 residues long. In nucleotides, the CDR3 is TGTGCCAGCAGCTTTGAAAGCGGGGGGGCCAATGAGCAGTTCTTC. Its protein is CASSFESGGANEQFF.

In this sample, this clone turned up a few times. The chain links TRBV10-2 to TRBJ2-1; D ambiguous. Germline V gene data show CDR1 as WSHSY and CDR2 as SAAADI. Deletions cut 4 bases from V and 0 bases from J, with 7 bases between. The CDR3 covers 14 residues. The CDR3: CASSVASSYNEQFF. The CDR3 DNA is TGCGCCAGCAGTGTTGCGAGCTCCTACAATGAGCAGTTCTTC.

The chain combines TRBV4-1 with TRBJ2-1; D possibly matches TRBD1 or TRBD2 (6 bases each). Germline-derived CDR1 and CDR2 are MGHRA and YSYEKL. The CDR3 loop spans 16 amino acids. The V and J ends lost 1 base and 6 bases respectively, with 16 bases between them. The CDR3 DNA is TGCGCCAGCAGCCAAGGACGGGGGCTCCTCTTCAATGAGCAGTTCTTC. Its translation is CASSQGRGLLFNEQFF.

The chain combines TRBV11-2 with TRBJ2-7; TRBD2 agrees at 12 bases. This CDR3 comprises 15 residues. V was pared by 5 bases and J by 6 bases, with 8 bases of the junction left unmatched. Looked up from germline, CDR1 is SGHAT and CDR2 is FQNNGV. DNA of the CDR3: TGTGCCAGCAGCCTAAGACTAGCGGGAGTCGGCGAGCAGTACTTC. It yields the protein CASSLRLAGVGEQYF.